Each of the 18 T cell receptor beta chains below was sequenced from the same sample in a study of T-cell reconstitution after alpha-beta-depleted transplantation in children. Unique molecular identifiers were incorporated into the prepared TCRbeta library. From the PCR reads, TCRdb called clonotypes with MiXCR, one entry per CDR3 protein. The profile shows approximately 340,000 distinct CDR3 sequences, over 9% of them singletons. The source material was PBMCs from the stem cell graft donor, sampled from the stem cell graft. Every receptor here comes from a human donor who donated a stem cell graft to a child with acute lymphoblastic leukemia.

The CDR3 loop is CSARHPTSEDEQFF. The CDR3 DNA reads TGCAGTGCCCGACATCCGACTAGCGAGGATGAGCAGTTCTTC. The genes are TRBV20-1 and TRBJ2-1, with TRBD2 matching 8 bases. With V trimmed by 6 bases and J by 8 bases, 12 bases remained unmatched. CDR1 is DFQATT, CDR2 SNEGSKA, per germline (reference sequence). This CDR3 spans 14 amino acids.

The chain uses TRBV15 and TRBJ2-7; 8 bases match TRBD1. V lost 3 bases, J lost 3 bases, and 10 bases stayed unmatched. CDR1 is LNHNV, CDR2 YYDKDF, per germline (reference sequence). CDR3 length equals 16 residues. The CDR3: CATSSQGVDRGYEQYF. The CDR3 nucleotides read TGTGCCACCAGCAGCCAGGGGGTCGACAGGGGCTACGAGCAGTACTTC. The whole variable domain, filled in from reference TRBV15 and TRBJ2-7, reads DAMVIQNPRYQVTQFGKPVTLSCSQTLNHNVMYWYQQKSSQAPKLLFHYYDKDFNNEADTPDNFQSRRPNTSFCFLDIRSPGLGDTAMYLCATSSQGVDRGYEQYFGPGTRLTVT.

This clonotype has more than one count but fewer than ten. This chain uses TRBV20-1 with TRBJ1-3; D call uncertain. The CDR3 is made up of 13 amino acids. Germline lookup yields CDR1 DFQATT and CDR2 SNEGSKA (reference sequence). The V end lost 6 bases, the J end lost 3 bases, and 12 bases lay between the germline ends. The CDR3: CSALTSYGNTIYF. The DNA of the CDR3 is TGCAGTGCGCTAACCTCATATGGAAACACCATATATTTT.

The chain combines TRBV29-1 with TRBJ1-2; possible D gene TRBD1, 5 bases. Trimming cost V 4 bases and J 4 bases, with 16 bases left between them. The germline V gene encodes CDR1 SQVTM and CDR2 ANQGSEA. This CDR3 region has 14 residues. CDR3 residues: CSVVGGAVGYGYTF. The CDR3 bases are TGCAGCGTTGTGGGGGGAGCGGTGGGCTATGGCTACACCTTC.

This clonotype has just a few counts. The V and J genes are TRBV4-1 and TRBJ1-1, with D perhaps TRBD1 (5 bases). Germline assignment: CDR1 MGHRA and CDR2 YSYEKL. This CDR3 is 13 amino acids long. V was cut by 0 bases and J by 10 bases, with 12 bases left in between. CDR3 loop: CASSQDHRGGAFF. CDR3 DNA: TGCGCCAGCAGCCAAGATCATCGGGGGGGAGCTTTCTTT.

The chain joins TRBV20-1 to TRBJ2-1, with TRBD2 matching over 8 bases. The CDR3 covers 14 residues. V shed 2 bases, J shed 8 bases, and the junction held 8 bases outside the gene matches. CDR1 is DFQATT, CDR2 SNEGSKA, per germline (reference sequence). The CDR3 is CSARLAGFQHEQFF. CDR3 sequence (DNA): TGCAGTGCTAGACTAGCGGGTTTCCAGCATGAGCAGTTCTTC.

In this sample, this clonotype turned up a few times. The chain links TRBV7-6 to TRBJ2-3; the match to TRBD2 covers 8 bases. Trimming cost V 2 bases and J 3 bases; bases outside gene matches: 16. CDR3 length equals 19 residues. In germline, CDR1 is SGHVS, CDR2 FNYEAQ. CDR3 nucleotide sequence: TGTGCCAGCAGCTTAATTGTAGCGGGGTTCGGGGGACGGACAGATACGCAGTATTTT. Translation gives CASSLIVAGFGGRTDTQYF.

In its sample, this clonotype was seen a few times. The chain recombines TRBV7-8 with TRBJ1-1; D ambiguous. CDR1 and CDR2 (germline): SGHVS, FQNEAQ. Between the trimmed V and J ends, which lost 0 bases and 5 bases, there was a span of 10 bases. The length of the CDR3 is 14 residues. CDR3 sequence: CASSLAGPGTEAFF. In nucleotides, the CDR3 is TGTGCCAGCAGCTTAGCAGGCCCGGGGACTGAAGCTTTCTTT.

As to this clonotype: This may arise from a read error, as a much more abundant clone is one base away. This chain joins TRBV12-3 or TRBV12-4 and TRBJ2-1; 8 bases are a match to TRBD2. The CDR3 contains 16 residues. Trimming took 2 bases from V and 5 from J; bases not matched to a gene: 8. The CDR3 DNA sequence: TGTGCCAGCAGTTTAAAAGGCGGGAGGCCCCACAATGAGCAGTTCTTC. This encodes CASSLKGGRPHNEQFF.

CDR3 loop: CASSLERQRNSGNTIYF. As DNA, the CDR3 is TGTGCCAGCAGCTTAGAACGTCAGCGAAACTCTGGAAACACCATATATTTT. The V and J genes are TRBV7-9 and TRBJ1-3; D gene uncertain. Per the germline V gene, CDR1 is SEHNR and CDR2 is FQNEAQ (reference sequence). Trimming pared 1 base from V and 0 bases from J, leaving 13 bases between. The CDR3 is 17 amino acids.

This clonotype was observed a few times. The CDR3 nucleotides are TGTGCCAGCAGCCCGAGGGTGGGAGGGCCCGGGTACAATGAGCAGTTCTTC. It yields the protein CASSPRVGGPGYNEQFF. This chain links TRBV11-2 with TRBJ2-1; 7 bases match TRBD2. J gave up 4 bases and V 5 bases, and 14 bases lay outside the gene matches. CDR3 length equals 17 residues. Per germline, CDR1 SGHAT and CDR2 FQNNGV.

This clonotype occurred a few times. The chain joins TRBV11-3 to TRBJ2-1; TRBD2 matches 9 bases. V lost 5 bases, J lost 9 bases, and 8 bases stayed unmatched. In germline, CDR1 is SGHNT, CDR2 YENEEA. CDR3 length: 14 amino acids. The CDR3: CASSMGLAQGEQFF. The CDR3 region has the DNA TGTGCCAGCAGCATGGGACTAGCTCAAGGTGAGCAGTTCTTC.

The sample holds a few counts of this clonotype. The chain uses TRBV5-1 and TRBJ2-5, with TRBD2 matching over 9 bases. J gave up 2 bases and V 4 bases, and 6 bases lay outside the gene matches. The CDR3 spans 15 residues. Germline values: CDR1 SGHRS, CDR2 YFSETQ. The CDR3: CASSPAGGRQETQYF. DNA for the CDR3: TGCGCCAGCAGCCCAGCGGGAGGCCGGCAAGAGACCCAGTACTTC.

This clonotype was detected a few times. V usage is TRBV7-2 and J usage is TRBJ1-5; possible D gene TRBD1, 6 bases. The CDR3 runs 17 residues. Germline loops: CDR1 SGHTA, CDR2 FQGNSA. Trimming shortened V by 6 bases and J by 0 bases, and 18 bases separated the two germline ends. CDR3 nucleotides: TGTGCCAGCAGTTCGACAGGTACCCTAGGTAGCAATCAGCCCCAGCATTTT. Translated, it gives CASSSTGTLGSNQPQHF.

This clonotype occurred a few times. This sequence joins TRBV5-1 and TRBJ1-1, with a tentative D call TRBD1 (6 bases). The V gene lost 6 bases and the J gene lost 1 base, with 10 bases spanning the gap. Germline CDR1 is SGHRS and CDR2 is YFSETQ. The CDR3 sequence is 13 residues long. DNA of the CDR3: TGCGCCAGCACCGACAGGAGGAACACTGAAGCTTTCTTT. Translated, it gives CASTDRRNTEAFF.

A note on this clonotype: A much larger clonotype is one base distant, so this may be a read error. This chain links TRBV20-1 with TRBJ2-1; 9 bases agree with TRBD1. The CDR3 has 15 residues. Germline-derived CDR1 and CDR2 are DFQATT and SNEGSKA (reference sequence). The CDR3 sequence is CCATPRQGGYNEQFF. The CDR3 DNA is TGCTGTGCTACCCCCCGACAGGGGGGTTACAATGAGCAGTTCTTC.

This clonotype was seen more than once but under ten times. The rearrangement uses TRBV7-8 and TRBJ2-1; D is possibly TRBD2 (5 bases). V shed 3 bases and J shed 2 bases, with 8 bases lying between them. This CDR3 has 14 amino acids. Germline CDR1 reads SGHVS; CDR2 reads FQNEAQ. The CDR3 spells CASSLRRTYNEQFF. CDR3 bases: TGTGCCAGCAGCTTGCGGAGGACCTACAATGAGCAGTTCTTC.

In its sample, this clonotype was seen many times. The rearrangement uses TRBV20-1 and TRBJ2-1; D is possibly TRBD1 or TRBD2 (5 bases each). CDR3 length: 15 residues. CDR1 DFQATT and CDR2 SNEGSKA come from the germline V gene (reference sequence). The V end was cut by 0 bases, the J end by 7 bases, with 16 bases between. CDR3 amino acids: CSAREGPDVWNEQFF. The CDR3 DNA reads TGCAGTGCTAGAGAGGGACCCGACGTGTGGAATGAGCAGTTCTTC.